This record covers a single T cell receptor beta chain. The data derive from a study of shared T cell receptors in the human thymus. Produced via immunoSEQ multiplex PCR; TCRdb's table is partial and in-frame only. The sample has more than 550,000 clones; approximately 85% are singletons. The CDR3 is 18 amino acids. Germline V CDR1 and CDR2: MDHEN, SYDVKM. V was clipped by 1 base and J by 1 base, with 20 bases between them. The same data also contributed to another study, on human thymus T cells.

The rearrangement joins TRBV28 to TRBJ2-7, with D tentatively TRBD2 (6 bases). Specimen: thymocytes. The TCR originated in a girl under three years old with a congenital heart defect. DNA for the CDR3: TGTGCCAGCAGTTTATTAGCACTGACGGGGGACCCTTCCTACGAGCAGTACTTC. Translated: CASSLLALTGDPSYEQYF.